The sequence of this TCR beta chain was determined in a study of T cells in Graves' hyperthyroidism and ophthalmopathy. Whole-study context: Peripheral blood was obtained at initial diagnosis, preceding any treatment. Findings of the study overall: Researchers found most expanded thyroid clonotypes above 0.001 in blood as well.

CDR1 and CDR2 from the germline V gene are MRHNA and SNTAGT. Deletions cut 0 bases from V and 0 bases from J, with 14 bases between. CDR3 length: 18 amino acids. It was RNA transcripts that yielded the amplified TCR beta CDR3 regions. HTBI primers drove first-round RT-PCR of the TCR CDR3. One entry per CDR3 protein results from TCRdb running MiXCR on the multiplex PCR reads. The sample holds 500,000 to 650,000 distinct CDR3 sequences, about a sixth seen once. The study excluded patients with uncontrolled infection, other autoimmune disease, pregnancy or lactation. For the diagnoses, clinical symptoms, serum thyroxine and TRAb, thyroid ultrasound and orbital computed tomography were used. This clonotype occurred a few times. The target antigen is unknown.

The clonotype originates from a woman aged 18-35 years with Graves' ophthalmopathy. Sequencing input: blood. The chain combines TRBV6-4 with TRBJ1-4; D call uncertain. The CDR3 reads CASSDSSSSVPTNEKLFF. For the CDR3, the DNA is TGTGCCAGCAGTGACTCGAGTAGTTCGGTCCCAACTAATGAAAAACTGTTTTTT.